The 2 T cell receptor beta chains listed next were all sequenced from one sample in a study of CD8 T cells in ankylosing spondylitis. TCRdb re-called the 5' RACE reads through MiXCR, storing one row per CDR3 protein. The table has some 71,000 distinct CDR3 sequences, under 5.5% seen once; the top ten hold about 2.2%. The material sequenced was blood, either unsorted or a sorted T cell fraction (not recorded which). The receptors originated from a male donor with ankylosing spondylitis or in good health (not recorded which).

This clonotype was counted at least ten times. The rearrangement joins TRBV7-2 to TRBJ1-2; the D is unclear. Per the germline V gene, CDR1 is SGHTA and CDR2 is FQGNSA. This CDR3 contains 12 residues. V lost 5 bases and J lost 5, with 9 bases in between. In nucleotides, the CDR3 is TGTGCCAGCAGCCCTACAGTGTATGGCTACACCTTC. Protein product: CASSPTVYGYTF.

This clonotype was observed many times. The chain employs TRBV9 and TRBJ2-7, with 8 bases fitting TRBD1. Trimming removed 4 bases from V and 2 bases from J; junction bases left unmatched: 5. The CDR3 is 14 residues long. CDR1 and CDR2 from the germline V gene are SGDLS and YYNGEE. DNA of the CDR3: TGTGCCAGCAGCCCAGCCAGGGGGCCCTACGAGCAGTACTTC. It encodes CASSPARGPYEQYF. The whole variable domain, filled in from reference TRBV9 and TRBJ2-7, reads DSGVTQTPKHLITATGQRVTLRCSPRSGDLSVYWYQQSLDQGLQFLIQYYNGEERAKGNILERFSAQQFPDLHSELNLSSLELGDSALYFCASSPARGPYEQYFGPGTRLTVT.